This TCR beta chain was identified in a study of ipilimumab plus nivolumab after autologous stem cell transplantation. This clone was seen only a few times. Clones were read by immunoSEQ multiplex PCR, and TCRdb kept only the in-frame ones, dropping some. Of roughly 12,000 clones in the sample, about 70% were seen once. Through week 26, nivolumab 3 mg/kg IV was given weeks 1, 4, 7, 10, then biweekly. Germline assignment: CDR1 SGHAT and CDR2 FQNNGV. This CDR3 is built from 13 residues. Trimming removed 4 bases at V and 2 bases at J, with 8 bases between. This specimen was PBMCs, taken in a trial of ipilimumab plus nivolumab as post-transplant consolidation. The chain uses TRBV11-2 and TRBJ1-2, with a tentative D call TRBD1 (6 bases). This TCR derives from a male donor with multiple myeloma. CDR3 in amino acids: CASSSGQNYGYTF. DNA of the CDR3: TGTGCCAGCAGCTCTGGACAGAACTATGGCTACACCTTC.